A single TCR beta chain is shown here with its context. The target antigen is unknown. Some clones are missing from TCRdb's copy, which holds only in-frame ones; the method was immunoSEQ multiplex PCR. In the table there are 65,000 to 90,000 clones, around 90% of which are singletons. Germline V gives CDR1 SGDLS, CDR2 YYNGEE. V was trimmed by 3 bases and J by 1 base, leaving 10 bases between them. The CDR3 runs to 14 residues. This sample stems from a study of radiotherapy plus CTLA-4 blockade in lung cancer. About the research overall: For less than 20% of patients, objective responses occurred, and around 31% had disease control.

Chemo-refractory metastatic non-small-cell lung cancer patients received focal radiation with ipilimumab CTLA-4 blockade. Study outcomes and limitations: Best predicting response, reportedly, were early blood T cell clone dynamics, with interferon-beta. After radiotherapy and ipilimumab, tumor-derived clones expanded in peripheral blood.

This receptor was taken from a human donor with non-small cell lung cancer who had stable disease on radiotherapy plus ipilimumab. The sequenced sample was peripheral blood, obtained from a patient treated with radiotherapy plus ipilimumab. This chain connects TRBV9 to TRBJ1-1; D is ambiguous. CDR3 in amino acids: CASSAGDWNTEAFF. The DNA for the CDR3 is TGTGCCAGCAGCGCCGGTGATTGGAACACTGAAGCTTTCTTT.